Detailed here is one T cell receptor (beta chain). The data originate from a study of blood T cell repertoires in COVID-19. Study-wide context: From the United States, Italy and Spain came samples of acute and convalescent COVID-19. In each case, the material was cDNA or gDNA derived from T cells, B-cell-depleted T cells, or PBMCs.

Per the original data handling: By means of reference gene primer amplification, nucleated cell counts were estimated. Profiling relied on immunoSEQ multiplex PCR, and the TCRdb table lists in-frame clones only, not all of them. That table is the source of V, J and clone size, and D and trimming were worked out from the DNA. The sample includes 7,000 or so clones, roughly nine tenths of them seen just once. The CDR3 is 14 residues long. The germline V gene encodes CDR1 SGDLS and CDR2 YYNGEE. V was pared by 1 base and J by 5 bases, with 3 bases of the junction left unmatched. The clonotype originates from a man aged 80 or over with active COVID-19. The sequencing input was peripheral blood. The chain joins TRBV9 to TRBJ2-5; 9 bases match TRBD2. The chain's CDR3 is CASSVWTSDETQYF. The CDR3 bases are TGTGCCAGCAGCGTATGGACTAGCGACGAGACCCAGTACTTC. Based on the CDR3 plus reference TRBV9 and TRBJ2-5, the full variable domain is DSGVTQTPKHLITATGQRVTLRCSPRSGDLSVYWYQQSLDQGLQFLIQYYNGEERAKGNILERFSAQQFPDLHSELNLSSLELGDSALYFCASSVWTSDETQYFGPGTRLLVL.